These T cell receptor beta chains were read from a single sample in a study of cytomegalovirus exposure and HLA in healthy donors. This table comes from immunoSEQ multiplex PCR, and its TCRdb copy is limited to in-frame clones, with some not included. The sample contains 150,000 to 180,000 clones, over 70% of which appear only once. Sequenced: PBMCs. Source of these receptors: a man younger than 45 in good health and CMV-seropositive. Each CDR3 is given with its conserved first and last residue. A D gene is named only where the DNA matches it firmly. Expanded clones get a size class; other rows say once, few or many, or leave the size out.

V gene	D gene	J gene	clone size	CDR3 DNA	CDR3 protein
TRBV6-1	TRBD2	TRBJ2-5	once	TGTGCCAGCTCACCTCCGGGGGGCCAAGAGACCCAGTACTTC	CASSPPGGQETQYF
TRBV6-5	NA	TRBJ1-1	NA	TGTGCCAGCAGTTCCCCCGGGGGTGGTAACACTGAAGCTTTCTTT	CASSSPGGGNTEAFF
TRBV19	NA	TRBJ1-1	NA	TGTGCCAGCCAGTACCAGGCAGACACTGAAGCTTTCTTT	CASQYQADTEAFF
TRBV6-1	TRBD1	TRBJ2-1	NA	TGTGCCAGCAGTGAATGGGACAGGGGGAGTGAGCAGTTCTTC	CASSEWDRGSEQFF
TRBV7-7	TRBD1	TRBJ1-4	NA	TGTGCTAGCAGTCAGGGAACCGGGACAGGGAGTGAAAAACTGTTTTTT	CASSQGTGTGSEKLFF
TRBV18	NA	TRBJ1-2	NA	TGTGCCAGCTCACCGGACAGAGATCCTGTAAACTATGGCTACACCTTC	CASSPDRDPVNYGYTF
TRBV18	NA	TRBJ1-2	NA	TGTGCCAGCTCACCCCCTTCGGGGGGCCAATTCTATGGCTACACCTTC	CASSPPSGGQFYGYTF
TRBV7-9	NA	TRBJ2-1	NA	TGTGCCAGCAGCTTAGCGGGTGGGTACCGAGGAGGCGATGAGCAGTTCTTC	CASSLAGGYRGGDEQFF
TRBV2	NA	TRBJ2-7	NA	TGTGCCAGCAGGCCCGGGACTAGGCATGGGCCAGGGGGCGAGCAGTACTTC	CASRPGTRHGPGGEQYF
TRBV29-1	TRBD1	TRBJ1-1	NA	TGCAGCGCAAGGGGGCCACTGAACACTGAAGCTTTCTTT	CSARGPLNTEAFF
TRBV6-5	NA	TRBJ1-2	NA	TGTGCCAGCAGTTACGCTTTAGGGGCCTATGGCTACACCTTC	CASSYALGAYGYTF
TRBV27	NA	TRBJ1-1	few	TGTGCCAGCAGTTTGGCAGAGAACACTGAAGCTTTCTTT	CASSLAENTEAFF
TRBV5-1	TRBD1	TRBJ2-6	NA	TGCGCCAGCAGCGCATACACCCCGGGACAGGGGAGCTCTGGGGCCAACGTCCTGACTTTC	CASSAYTPGQGSSGANVLTF
TRBV10-3	NA	TRBJ2-3	NA	TGTGCCATCAGCTTCTCGACAGATCGCACAGATACGCAGTATTTT	CAISFSTDRTDTQYF
TRBV7-8	NA	TRBJ2-5	NA	TGTGCCAGCAGCTTACTCAGGCAACGAGAGACCCAGTACTTC	CASSLLRQRETQYF
TRBV7-2	NA	TRBJ1-2	once	TGTGCCAGCAGCGTAAAAAACTTTTACCGGCTGAAGGACGACTACCCCTTC	CASSVKNFYRLKDDYPF
TRBV13	TRBD1	TRBJ2-1	NA	TGTGCCAGCAGCTTAGGCAGGGGGAATGAGCAGTTCTTC	CASSLGRGNEQFF
TRBV7-9	NA	TRBJ2-1	NA	TGTGCCAGCAGCGGGGGGGGCGGCTACAATGAGCAGTTCTTC	CASSGGGGYNEQFF
TRBV5-1	NA	TRBJ1-2	NA	TGCGCCAGCGAAGAGGGCTATGGCTACACCTTC	CASEEGYGYTF
TRBV5-1	TRBD2	TRBJ2-1	NA	TGCGCCAGCAGAGTAACCCCGGGAGGGACGGGCGATGAGCAGTTCTTC	CASRVTPGGTGDEQFF
TRBV4-1	TRBD1	TRBJ1-1	NA	TGCGCCAGCAGCCCCCGACAGGGGGTAACTGAAGCTTTCTTT	CASSPRQGVTEAFF
TRBV10-3	TRBD1	TRBJ2-7	NA	TGTGCCATCAGTGGACAGGGTTCCTACGAGCAGTACTTC	CAISGQGSYEQYF
TRBV9	NA	TRBJ1-4	NA	TGTGCCAGCAGCGTAGGGGGGGGACCCAACGAAAAACTGTTTTTT	CASSVGGGPNEKLFF
TRBV28	NA	TRBJ1-2	NA	TGTGCCAGCAGTTTCTTGGTCGGGGGCTACACCTTC	CASSFLVGGYTF
TRBV10-1	NA	TRBJ1-1	NA	TGCGCCAGCAGTGAGTCTGTCTGGAGTGAAGCTTTCTTT	CASSESVWSEAFF
TRBV9	NA	TRBJ2-1	few	TGTGCCAGCAGCGTAGCTGGAGCTAGCAACTACAATGAGCAGTTCTTC	CASSVAGASNYNEQFF
TRBV7-8	NA	TRBJ2-1	NA	TGTGCCAGCAGCTTAATACGTGGAGGGGGGGGAGGCTACAATGAGCAGTTCTTC	CASSLIRGGGGGYNEQFF
TRBV6-1	TRBD1	TRBJ1-2	NA	TGTGCCAGCAGGAAGGACAGGGAGTCCAATGGCTACACCTTC	CASRKDRESNGYTF
TRBV28	TRBD1	TRBJ2-7	NA	TGTGCCAGCAGTCCCCCGGGACAGGGATTCCACGAGCAGTACTTC	CASSPPGQGFHEQYF
TRBV7-8	NA	TRBJ1-1	few	TGTGCCAGCAGCTTAGTGGGGGGGCGGTTGAACACTGAAGCTTTCTTT	CASSLVGGRLNTEAFF
TRBV28	TRBD1	TRBJ2-3	few	TGTGCCAGCAGTTCACCCGGGACAGCATATAGAGCAGATACGCAGTATTTT	CASSSPGTAYRADTQYF
TRBV11-3	TRBD1	TRBJ2-7	NA	TGTGCCAGCAGCCCTAGACACACGGGACAGGGTAACTACGAGCAGTACTTC	CASSPRHTGQGNYEQYF
TRBV5-1	TRBD2	TRBJ2-1	NA	TGCGCCAGCCTCGAATCTGGACTAGCGCTCTCCTACAATGAGCAGTTCTTC	CASLESGLALSYNEQFF
TRBV6-4	NA	TRBJ1-1	once	TGTGCCAGCAGTGACTCAACACGAAGGAACACTGAAGCTTTCTTT	CASSDSTRRNTEAFF
TRBV27	TRBD1	TRBJ1-1	NA	TGTGCCAGCAGGCCGGACAGGGTCAACACTGAAGCTTTCTTT	CASRPDRVNTEAFF
TRBV7-3	TRBD1	TRBJ2-2	few	TGTGCCAGCAGCGACCCGACAGGGGCGAACACCGGGGAGCTGTTTTTT	CASSDPTGANTGELFF
TRBV5-1	TRBD2	TRBJ2-5	NA	TGCGCCAGCAGCTTGGGAGCGGGATATCACGAGACCCAGTACTTC	CASSLGAGYHETQYF
TRBV29-1	NA	TRBJ1-4	NA	TGCAGCGTCGGGGGGCGAACAAATGAAAAACTGTTTTTT	CSVGGRTNEKLFF
TRBV10-3	TRBD2	TRBJ2-3	NA	TGTGCCATCAGTGGACTAGCGGGAGAAGATACGCAGTATTTT	CAISGLAGEDTQYF
TRBV7-8	TRBD1	TRBJ2-1	NA	TGTGCCAGCAGCTTAGCGGCAGGGGGCTACAACAATGAGCAGTTCTTC	CASSLAAGGYNNEQFF
TRBV7-9	NA	TRBJ2-3	NA	TGTGCCAGCAGCCCGCAGGGATATAGCACAGATACGCAGTATTTT	CASSPQGYSTDTQYF
TRBV7-7	TRBD2	TRBJ2-5	NA	TGTGCTAGCAGCTTCTCCCCGGGAGGGGTGACCCAGTACTTC	CASSFSPGGVTQYF